This T cell receptor (beta chain) was profiled in a study of blood T cell repertoires in COVID-19 (dated by TCRdb to about 2020). For the wider study: Samples covering the acute and convalescent phases of COVID-19 were provided by collaborators in the United States, Italy and Spain. The repertoires were made available in a free public database intended to serve as a resource for research on the immune response to SARS-CoV-2. Samples came from the ongoing ImmuneRACE study (first 160 participants) plus 1,254 subjects from 6 global collaborators. Subjects who had been exposed to COVID-19, were actively infected with it, or had recovered from it provided the deeply sampled blood TCRbeta repertoires that made up the dataset. Where available, HLA class I and class II types were obtained from metadata supplied by the sample provider rather than from assay-based typing. The prospective study material was composed of cDNA or gDNA derived from T cells, B-cell-depleted T cells, or PBMCs. Sample metadata almost always included a de-identified subject ID, COVID-19 status, age in years and sex. Study-wide conclusions, independent of this receptor: The amount of clinical and demographic metadata varied by source and participant and was provided uncurated.

Turning to this clone: Its binding antigen is unknown. No per-base quality is available; no much larger clone lies one base away.

Each collaborating institution followed its own protocols to collect whole blood in K2EDTA tubes. For TCRbeta analysis, collaborators shipped samples in one of three forms: frozen whole blood, isolated PBMCs, or DNA extracted from either of those sample types. The immunoSEQ Assay, a bias-controlled multiplex PCR, was used to amplify TCRbeta CDR3 regions from genomic DNA. On the study's bioinformatics: Within the assay, amplification of reference gene primers was used to estimate how many nucleated cells each sample contained. To quantify the absolute abundance of each unique TCRbeta CDR3 rearrangement, sequence reads were collapsed and filtered. For each sample, productive Simpson clonality was calculated as the square root of Simpson's diversity index across productive rearrangements. TCRdb re-hosts the immuneACCESS table, in-frame sequences only. Its copies lack some clones; in the studies checked, an unresolved V gene accounts for under half of them, and the cause for the rest is not known. V and J calls and clone size are copied from that table; D and trimming were computed from the DNA. The sample profile shows over 75,000 clones; around four fifths of them were found once. The top ten clonotypes cover roughly 15% of the sample.

From a lookup of the germline V gene, CDR1 and CDR2 are SGHAT and FQNNGV. From the cysteine through the phenylalanine, the CDR3 covers 16 amino acids. Only CDR3 DNA is held: 48 bases, read in frame from base 1. V loses 5 bases, J loses 0 bases, and the germline ends lie 14 bases apart. The rearrangement joined TRBV11-2 to TRBJ1-3; too little of a D gene remains to name it. Input material: peripheral blood. This sequence originates from a human donor in a cohort sampled during active COVID-19. The bases read TGTGCCAGCAGCACTAACCCTCGGATCTCTGGAAACACCATATATTTT. This codes for CASSTNPRISGNTIYF.